Listed below are T cell receptor beta chains from one sample, sequenced in a study of T cell changes during pregnancy in multiple sclerosis. The method was immunoSEQ multiplex PCR; TCRdb's version includes in-frame clones alone and lacks a portion of them. This table has 30,000 to 35,000 clones, 75% to 95% appearing once. Sequencing used CD8+ T cells from peripheral blood mononuclear cells, obtained in the first trimester of pregnancy. These receptors were collected from a female donor with multiple sclerosis, enrolled in a pregnancy study. Each CDR3 is given with its conserved first and last residue. The D gene is left open where the match is weak. Where a row states a size, it is once, few, many or the class of an expanded clone; other rows omit it.

j_gene: TRBJ2-1; abundance: NA; d_gene: TRBD2; v_gene: TRBV9; CDR3aa: CASSAGLADYNEQFF; CDR3nt: TGTGCCAGCAGCGCGGGACTAGCGGACTACAATGAGCAGTTCTTC
j_gene: TRBJ2-1; abundance: NA; d_gene: NA; v_gene: TRBV27; CDR3aa: CASSHGSSYNEQFF; CDR3nt: TGTGCCAGCAGCCACGGGAGCTCCTACAATGAGCAGTTCTTC
j_gene: TRBJ1-1; abundance: NA; d_gene: NA; v_gene: TRBV4-2; CDR3aa: CASSQDAGVGTEAFF; CDR3nt: TGTGCCAGCAGCCAAGATGCGGGGGTCGGCACTGAAGCTTTCTTT
j_gene: TRBJ2-2; abundance: NA; d_gene: NA; v_gene: TRBV29-1; CDR3aa: CSVEPGDGELFF; CDR3nt: TGCAGCGTTGAACCCGGGGACGGGGAGCTGTTTTTT
j_gene: TRBJ2-1; abundance: NA; d_gene: NA; v_gene: TRBV27; CDR3aa: CASSLSSGEIYNEQFF; CDR3nt: TGTGCCAGCAGTTTAAGCAGCGGAGAAATATACAATGAGCAGTTCTTC
j_gene: TRBJ2-7; abundance: NA; d_gene: TRBD2; v_gene: TRBV25-1; CDR3aa: CASSGQGGGGNEQYF; CDR3nt: TGTGCCAGCAGTGGCCAGGGTGGGGGAGGGAACGAGCAGTACTTC
j_gene: TRBJ2-7; abundance: NA; d_gene: NA; v_gene: TRBV28; CDR3aa: CASREDSRYEQYF; CDR3nt: TGTGCCAGCAGAGAGGACAGCAGATACGAGCAGTACTTC
j_gene: TRBJ2-1; abundance: NA; d_gene: NA; v_gene: TRBV6-5; CDR3aa: CASSYLNNEQFF; CDR3nt: TGTGCCAGCAGTTACTTAAACAATGAGCAGTTCTTC
j_gene: TRBJ2-7; abundance: NA; d_gene: TRBD2; v_gene: TRBV11-2; CDR3aa: CASSLGAGVYEQYF; CDR3nt: TGTGCCAGCAGCTTAGGGGCGGGGGTCTACGAGCAGTACTTC
j_gene: TRBJ1-1; abundance: NA; d_gene: TRBD1; v_gene: TRBV6-5; CDR3aa: CASSYGDRPSKTEAFF; CDR3nt: TGTGCCAGCAGTTACGGGGACAGGCCGTCTAAAACTGAAGCTTTCTTT
j_gene: TRBJ1-5; abundance: NA; d_gene: NA; v_gene: TRBV7-8; CDR3aa: CASSLMAGGGNQPQHF; CDR3nt: TGTGCCAGCAGCTTAATGGCGGGAGGAGGCAATCAGCCCCAGCATTTT
j_gene: TRBJ2-7; abundance: large; d_gene: TRBD1; v_gene: TRBV28; CDR3aa: CASSLGGTGWGEQYF; CDR3nt: TGTGCCAGCAGTTTAGGGGGGACAGGGTGGGGCGAGCAGTACTTC
j_gene: TRBJ2-1; abundance: once; d_gene: TRBD1; v_gene: TRBV29-1; CDR3aa: CSVLGQDSYNEQFF; CDR3nt: TGCAGCGTTTTGGGACAGGACTCCTACAATGAGCAGTTCTTC
j_gene: TRBJ2-4; abundance: NA; d_gene: TRBD2; v_gene: TRBV27; CDR3aa: CASSLSVAGGSGKNIQYF; CDR3nt: TGTGCCAGCAGTTTATCGGTAGCGGGGGGTAGTGGCAAAAACATTCAGTACTTC
j_gene: TRBJ1-3; abundance: NA; d_gene: NA; v_gene: TRBV28; CDR3aa: CASSLGLVAGNTIYF; CDR3nt: TGTGCCAGCAGCCTTGGGCTTGTGGCTGGAAACACCATATATTTT
j_gene: TRBJ2-6; abundance: NA; d_gene: NA; v_gene: TRBV10-2; CDR3aa: CASTPKGGSGANVLTF; CDR3nt: TGCGCCAGCACCCCGAAAGGGGGCTCTGGGGCCAACGTCCTGACTTTC